The sequence of this T cell receptor (beta chain) was determined in a study of memory CD4+ T cells and cytomegalovirus serostatus. TCRdb keeps only in-frame clones here, not all; method: immunoSEQ multiplex PCR. The sample has approximately 70,000 clones; about 75% are singletons. The sort gate was single viable CD3+CD4+CD8-CD45RO+ cells for memory CD4+ T cells. In its sample, this clone was seen a few times. The CDR3 spans 16 residues. The ends were cut back, 2 bases at V and 0 bases at J, with 12 bases in the middle. Germline CDR1 reads MNHNY; CDR2 reads SVGAGI (reference sequence). This TCR came from an adult in good health and CMV-seropositive. This chain uses TRBV6-6 with TRBJ2-3; possibly TRBD2 for D (5 bases). Material: memory CD4+ T cells from blood. CDR3 nucleotides: TGTGCCAGCAGTTACGCTAGCCCCTTAAGCACAGATACGCAGTATTTT. Protein sequence: CASSYASPLSTDTQYF.